The 11 T cell receptor beta chains reported below all come from one sample, sequenced in a study of Graves' ophthalmopathy and Graves' hyperthyroidism. RNA transcripts were the source from which TCR beta CDR3 regions were amplified. The first-round RT-PCR employed HTBI primers together with the Qiagen OneStep RT-PCR kit. A multiplex PCR was then performed as the second round. Using its own MiXCR run on the multiplex PCR reads, TCRdb lists one record per CDR3 protein. The repertoire holds roughly 600,000 distinct CDR3 sequences, with less than 45% as singletons. The source material was peripheral blood or thyroid tissue (not recorded which). The receptors stem from an adult man with Graves' hyperthyroidism.

The chain carries TRBV27 and TRBJ2-7, with D possibly being TRBD1 (5 bases). V was clipped by 2 bases and J by 3 bases, with 8 bases between them. CDR3 length: 13 amino acids. Germline V lookup: CDR1 MNHEY, CDR2 SMNVEV (reference sequence). The CDR3 is CASSLGAHYEQYF. DNA of the CDR3: TGTGCCAGCAGTTTAGGGGCTCACTACGAGCAGTACTTC.

The V gene is TRBV7-9, the J gene TRBJ1-4; the D is unclear. CDR1 and CDR2 from the germline V gene are SEHNR and FQNEAQ (reference sequence). Between the trimmed V and J ends, which lost 2 bases and 0 bases, there was a span of 7 bases. This CDR3 has 15 residues. DNA of the CDR3: TGTGCCAGCAGCTTAACCGGATCAACTAATGAAAAACTGTTTTTT. This encodes CASSLTGSTNEKLFF.

This clonotype was found a few times. The chain uses TRBV29-1 and TRBJ2-7; D possibly corresponds to TRBD1 (6 bases). The DNA end is more similar to TRBJ2-1, so the J call may be wrong. CDR3 length: 14 amino acids. The germline V gene has CDR1 SQVTM and CDR2 ANQGSEA. CDR3 region: CSVGTGQKTNEQFF. CDR3 coding DNA: TGCAGCGTGGGAACGGGACAAAAAACGAATGAGCAGTTCTTC.

This chain joins TRBV29-1 and TRBJ2-7, with 9 bases matching TRBD1. The germline V gene encodes CDR1 SQVTM and CDR2 ANQGSEA. V lost 8 bases to trimming and J lost 4 bases; unmatched junction nucleotides: 6. CDR3 size: 12 residues. CDR3 coding DNA: TGCAGCTTGGAACAGGGGGCTTACGAGCAGTACTTC. Translated: CSLEQGAYEQYF.

This clonotype was seen repeatedly, ten times or more. The DNA of the CDR3 is TGTGCCAGCAGGGAACCAGGACAGGGTGGCACTGAAGCTTTCTTT. Translating it yields CASREPGQGGTEAFF. The chain combines TRBV5-8 with TRBJ1-1; 8 bases map to TRBD1. The V and J ends lost 5 bases and 4 bases, in that order; junction bases with no gene match: 10. Germline CDR1 SGHTS, CDR2 YDEGEE. The CDR3 is 15 residues long.

This clonotype was seen at least ten times. The rearrangement links TRBV20-1 to TRBJ2-7; D unresolved. Trimming took off 5 bases at V and 4 bases at J, with 18 bases between the two ends. The CDR3 runs 14 residues. The germline gives CDR1 DFQATT, CDR2 SNEGSKA (reference sequence). CDR3 amino acids: CSAPSGPAGYEQYF. In DNA, the CDR3 is TGCAGTGCTCCATCCGGACCAGCTGGATACGAGCAGTACTTC.

The chain combines TRBV10-2 with TRBJ2-7; 10 bases match TRBD1. This CDR3 contains 15 residues. Germline V gene lookup returns CDR1 WSHSY and CDR2 SAAADI. The trim removed 6 bases at V and 3 bases at J, leaving 8 bases unmatched. The CDR3 nucleotides read TGCGCCAGCAGATCTCCCGGGACAGGGGTCTACGAGCAGTACTTC. Translated, it gives CASRSPGTGVYEQYF.

Turning to this clonotype: Compared with germline, one end of the junction differs, possibly owing to a read error. The V and J genes are TRBV7-9 and TRBJ2-4; D tentatively fits TRBD1 or TRBD2 (7 bases each). Germline CDR1 and CDR2: SEHNR and FQNEAQ (reference sequence). The CDR3 runs to 12 residues. The DNA for the CDR3 is TGCGCCAGCAGGGAGGGGGCTGACATTCAGTACTTC. Amino acids: CASREGADIQYF.

The V gene is TRBV24-1, the J gene TRBJ2-5, with 8 bases fitting TRBD2. Germline CDR1 KGHDR, CDR2 SFDVKD. Trimming removed 4 bases from V and 5 bases from J; junction bases left unmatched: 14. The CDR3 sequence is 17 residues long. Here the CDR3 reads CATSDRRLAFGLETQYF. The CDR3 nucleotides are TGTGCCACCAGTGACCGAAGACTAGCGTTTGGGTTGGAGACCCAGTACTTC.

In its sample, this clonotype was seen many times. The chain is built from TRBV7-9 and TRBJ1-6; no clear D gene. Per germline, CDR1 SEHNR and CDR2 FQNEAQ (reference sequence). The CDR3 extends over 13 amino acids. The V gene lost 1 base and the J gene lost 6 bases, with 4 bases spanning the gap. CDR3 in DNA: TGTGCCAGCAGCTTAGTGGTTAATTCACCCCTCCACTTT. Translating it yields CASSLVVNSPLHF.

The sample holds one count of this clonotype. This may come from a read error, since a much larger clone is one base off. The rearrangement uses TRBV2 and TRBJ1-1; D possibly corresponds to TRBD1 (5 bases). CDR3 length: 14 residues. From germline, CDR1 is SNHLY and CDR2 FYNNEI. CDR3 sequence: CAGSGRTRNTEAFF. The CDR3 DNA follows: TGTGCCGGCAGCGGACGGACACGGAACACTGAAGCTTTCTTT.